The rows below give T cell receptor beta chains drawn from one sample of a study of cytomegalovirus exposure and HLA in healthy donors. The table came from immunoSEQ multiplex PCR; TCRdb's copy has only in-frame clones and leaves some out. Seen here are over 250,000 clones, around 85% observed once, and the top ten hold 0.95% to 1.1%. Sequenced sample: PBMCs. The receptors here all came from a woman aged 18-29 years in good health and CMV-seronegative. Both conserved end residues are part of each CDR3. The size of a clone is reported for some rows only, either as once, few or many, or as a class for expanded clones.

CASSPGTLTDTQYF . TRBV7-2
CASSSPRGTGTEAFF few TRBV5-4
CASRTGDRGVTDTQYF . TRBV27
CASSQDSGRLTYEQYF . TRBV4-3
CASSLGTSGSNEQFF . TRBV27
CASSSGYGYTF few TRBV25-1
CASRGTGYSNQPQHF . TRBV27
CASSLVAEIAYEQYF . TRBV5-6
CASTNLAGGLEQYF . TRBV6-5
CASSPGTGGDSETQYF . TRBV5-8
CAIGSEVSYEQYF . TRBV10-3
CASSLSSGGYNSPLHF . TRBV7-9
CASSGVAGGLNTGELFF . TRBV2
CASSADRGSYEQYF . TRBV10-1
CASSFQTGGGSYEQYF . TRBV11-2
CASSTTLNTEAFF . TRBV28
CASSLGLASFGEQFF . TRBV27
CASREETGGGQPQHF . TRBV6-6
CASSKAAGAGELFF . TRBV5-4
CAWNLLTGLNSPLHF . TRBV30
CASSHFPREQFF . TRBV4-1
CACELSGTGVFHYEQYF . TRBV30
CASTQQISYEQYF . TRBV2
CASSPGQVYGYTF . TRBV6-5
CASSPGTIKETQYF . TRBV11-2
CASSQYLLSNQPQHF . TRBV4-3
CASSFHGGDEQFF . TRBV6-5
CASSLIRLAGVLNTQYF . TRBV4-1